This TCR beta chain appears in the sequencing data of a study of beta chain features in type 1 diabetes. In regard to this clone: Its specificity is unknown.

Study-wide points: The study found moderately but significantly shorter TCRB CDR3s in all four CD4+ subsets of Type 1 diabetes patients. PCR might preferentially amplify shorter templates, equally in patients and controls.

Germline CDR1 MNHNS, CDR2 SASEGT. The CDR3 spans 12 residues. Trimming shortened V by 7 bases and J by 7 bases, and 11 bases separated the two germline ends. All of the isolated RNA was reverse transcribed, so expressed TCRB transcripts were sequenced. TCRdb's copy holds only in-frame clones and misses some; the assay was immunoSEQ multiplex PCR. The sample yields about 700,000 clones, around 15% seen once. What was sequenced was naive CD4+ T cells from blood. The sequence came from a man aged 18 to 29 with type 1 diabetes. V and J are TRBV6-1 and TRBJ2-1; possibly TRBD1 for D (5 bases). The CDR3 coding sequence is TGTGCCAGCATTTCCAGGGTGAATGAGCAGTTCTTC. This gives the protein CASISRVNEQFF.